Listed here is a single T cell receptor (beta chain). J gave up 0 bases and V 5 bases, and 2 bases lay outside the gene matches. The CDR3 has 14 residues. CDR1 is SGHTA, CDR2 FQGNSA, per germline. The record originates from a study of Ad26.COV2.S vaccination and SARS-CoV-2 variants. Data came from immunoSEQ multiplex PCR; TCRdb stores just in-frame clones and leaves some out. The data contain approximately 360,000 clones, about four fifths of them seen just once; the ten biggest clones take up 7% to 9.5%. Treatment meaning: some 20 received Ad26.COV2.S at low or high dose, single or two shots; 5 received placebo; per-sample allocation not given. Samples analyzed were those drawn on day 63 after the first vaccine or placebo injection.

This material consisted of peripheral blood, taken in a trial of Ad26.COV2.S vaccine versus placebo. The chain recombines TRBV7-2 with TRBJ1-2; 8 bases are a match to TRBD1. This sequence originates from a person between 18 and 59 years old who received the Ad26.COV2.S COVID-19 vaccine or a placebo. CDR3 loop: CASSRGQANYGYTF. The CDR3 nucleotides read TGTGCCAGCAGCCGGGGACAGGCTAACTATGGCTACACCTTC.